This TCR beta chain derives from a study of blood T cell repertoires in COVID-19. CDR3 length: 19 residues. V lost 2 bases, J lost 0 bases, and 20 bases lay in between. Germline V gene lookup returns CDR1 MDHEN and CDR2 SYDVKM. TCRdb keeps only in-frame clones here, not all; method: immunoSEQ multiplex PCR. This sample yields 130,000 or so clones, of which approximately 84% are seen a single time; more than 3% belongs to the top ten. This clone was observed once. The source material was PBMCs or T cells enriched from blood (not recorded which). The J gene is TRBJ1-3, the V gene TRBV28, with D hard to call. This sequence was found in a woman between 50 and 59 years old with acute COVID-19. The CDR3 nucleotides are TGTGCCAGCAGTTTACCGAGAACGGGAGTCAGAGGCTCTGGAAACACCATATATTTT. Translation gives CASSLPRTGVRGSGNTIYF.